One sample yielded the 24 T cell receptor beta chains listed below, sequenced in a study of T cells in localized non-small cell lung cancer. Assay used: immunoSEQ multiplex PCR; TCRdb lists only in-frame clones, some missing. The repertoire holds roughly 86,000 clones, with just under 85% as singletons. The sample consisted of peripheral blood, taken before any cancer treatment. These receptors all stem from a man aged 35-75 years with stage I lung adenocarcinoma.

V usage is TRBV15 and J usage is TRBJ2-7, with a weak D call TRBD2 (5 bases). Germline V gives CDR1 LNHNV, CDR2 YYDKDF (reference sequence). V lost 4 bases and J 2 bases, leaving 15 bases between the germline ends. The CDR3 contains 15 residues. CDR3 protein: CATSNSGMSPYEQYF. CDR3 DNA sequence: TGTGCCACCAGCAATTCCGGGATGAGCCCCTACGAGCAGTACTTC. Looking up the rest from reference TRBV15 and TRBJ2-7 gives the full variable domain: DAMVIQNPRYQVTQFGKPVTLSCSQTLNHNVMYWYQQKSSQAPKLLFHYYDKDFNNEADTPDNFQSRRPNTSFCFLDIRSPGLGDTAMYLCATSNSGMSPYEQYFGPGTRLTVT.

The J gene is TRBJ1-3, the V gene TRBV30; D gene unclear. The CDR3 consists of 17 residues. The germline V gene encodes CDR1 GTSNPN and CDR2 SVGIG (reference sequence). Trimming removed 0 bases from V and 0 bases from J, with 15 bases in between. CDR3 amino acids: CAWSVRSGSSSGNTIYF. The CDR3 DNA reads TGTGCCTGGAGTGTACGTTCGGGGAGTTCCTCTGGAAACACCATATATTTT.

The chain couples TRBV25-1 to TRBJ2-4, with 8 positions matching TRBD1. CDR1 is MGHDK and CDR2 is SYGVNS in the germline V gene. The CDR3 is made up of 16 amino acids. J lost 10 bases, V lost 4 bases, and 15 bases had no gene match. The CDR3 is CASSGAGTGHMGIQYF. The CDR3 DNA follows: TGTGCCAGCAGTGGTGCAGGGACAGGACATATGGGGATTCAGTACTTC.

The chain couples TRBV30 to TRBJ2-3; a possible D gene is TRBD2 (7 bases). Germline V lookup: CDR1 GTSNPN, CDR2 SVGIG (reference sequence). The CDR3 runs to 15 residues. V lost 0 bases, J lost 2 bases, and 12 bases lay in between. CDR3 residues: CAWSVGGVSTDTQYF. CDR3 bases: TGTGCCTGGAGTGTAGGGGGGGTTTCCACAGATACGCAGTATTTT. The full variable domain, with the rest looked up from reference TRBV30 and TRBJ2-3, is SQTIHQWPATLVQPVGSPLSLECTVEGTSNPNLYWYRQAAGRGLQLLFYSVGIGQISSEVPQNLSASRPQDRQFILSSKKLLLSDSGFYLCAWSVGGVSTDTQYFGPGTRLTVL.

The chain uses TRBV7-9 and TRBJ2-7, with D unresolved. This CDR3 comprises 13 residues. Germline V gene data show CDR1 as SEHNR and CDR2 as FQNEAQ (reference sequence). V gave up 1 base and J gave up 2 bases, with 6 bases separating them. This CDR3 is CASSLEAAYEQYF. CDR3 nucleotide sequence: TGTGCCAGCAGCTTAGAGGCAGCCTACGAGCAGTACTTC.

V and J are TRBV5-4 and TRBJ2-5, with 9 bases fitting TRBD2. CDR1 is SGHNT, CDR2 YYREEE, per germline (reference sequence). J gave up 5 bases and V 4 bases, and 12 bases lay outside the gene matches. The CDR3 is 16 residues long. The CDR3 is CASSLVGGGAVETQYF. In DNA, the CDR3 is TGTGCCAGCAGCCTTGTGGGCGGGGGGGCCGTTGAGACCCAGTACTTC.

The chain employs TRBV6-6 and TRBJ2-1, with 9 positions matching TRBD2. V lost 2 bases to trimming and J lost 0 bases; unmatched junction nucleotides: 2. Germline assignment: CDR1 MNHNY and CDR2 SVGAGI (reference sequence). The CDR3 has 16 residues. The CDR3 spells CASSYRLADSYNEQFF. The CDR3 DNA sequence: TGTGCCAGCAGTTACCGACTAGCGGACTCCTACAATGAGCAGTTCTTC.

The chain recombines TRBV27 with TRBJ2-1; weak D call: TRBD2 (6 bases). V shed 6 bases and J shed 7 bases, with 19 bases lying between them. The CDR3 is 15 amino acids. Looked up from germline, CDR1 is MNHEY and CDR2 is SMNVEV (reference sequence). CDR3 in amino acids: CASSLPGVNVNEQFF. In DNA form, the CDR3 reads TGTGCCAGCAGCCTGCCGGGGGTAAATGTGAATGAGCAGTTCTTC.

The chain carries TRBV29-1 and TRBJ2-3; D unclear. Deletions cut 3 bases from V and 1 base from J, with 11 bases between. Per germline, CDR1 SQVTM and CDR2 ANQGSEA. This CDR3 spans 14 amino acids. Here the CDR3 DNA reads TGCAGCGTTGACTCACCCCAGGGCACAGATACGCAGTATTTT. Translated: CSVDSPQGTDTQYF.

The V call is TRBV7-8, the J call TRBJ2-5; 7 bases align to TRBD1. The CDR3 totals 16 residues. V dropped 3 bases and J dropped 5; count of bases not matched to a gene: 12. The germline V gene has CDR1 SGHVS and CDR2 FQNEAQ. The CDR3 coding sequence is TGTGCCAGCAGCTTTTTCCCACAGGGGTCGGGGGAGACCCAGTACTTC. This sequence encodes CASSFFPQGSGETQYF.

V is TRBV5-1 and J is TRBJ2-6; D is perhaps TRBD1 (6 bases). The CDR3 consists of 18 residues. Trimming shortened V by 2 bases and J by 0 bases, and 15 bases separated the two germline ends. Germline lookup yields CDR1 SGHRS and CDR2 YFSETQ. DNA for the CDR3: TGCGCCAGCAGCTTAGGACAGTTATACAGCTCTGGGGCCAACGTCCTGACTTTC. Its translation is CASSLGQLYSSGANVLTF.

Many counts were recorded for this clone. The chain couples TRBV2 to TRBJ2-7; 9 bases match TRBD1. CDR1 SNHLY and CDR2 FYNNEI come from the germline V gene. This CDR3 comprises 14 residues. With V trimmed by 6 bases and J by 5 bases, 8 bases remained unmatched. For the CDR3, the DNA is TGTGCCAGCAGGCCCGGGACAGGGTCCAACGAGCAGTACTTC. This translates into CASRPGTGSNEQYF.

The chain employs TRBV7-2 and TRBJ2-5, with TRBD2 identical over 12 bases. This CDR3 is built from 16 residues. Losses at the gene ends were 4 bases for V and 4 bases for J; bases not matched to a gene: 7. Germline lookup yields CDR1 SGHTA and CDR2 FQGNSA. The CDR3 loop reads CASSSLAGGPAETQYF. The CDR3, as DNA: TGTGCCAGCAGCTCCCTAGCGGGGGGGCCAGCAGAGACCCAGTACTTC.

This clone was detected once. The CDR3 region has the DNA TGTGCCAGCAGTTTACGGGACAGACTTAATGAAAAACTGTTTTTT. Translation gives CASSLRDRLNEKLFF. The V and J genes are TRBV28 and TRBJ1-4; TRBD1 matches 7 bases. The trim removed 2 bases at V and 4 bases at J, leaving 4 bases unmatched. The CDR3 is 15 amino acids. In germline, CDR1 is MDHEN, CDR2 SYDVKM.

The gene calls are TRBV19 and TRBJ1-2; maybe TRBD1 (5 bases). This CDR3 contains 14 residues. Trimming took 8 bases from V and 7 from J, leaving 20 bases between them. Germline V gene lookup returns CDR1 LNHDA and CDR2 SQIVND (reference sequence). As DNA, the CDR3 is TGTGCCAGTGTACGGATGGGGCGCCAGATTGGCTACACCTTC. It is translated as CASVRMGRQIGYTF.

The chain has TRBV18 and TRBJ2-7, with 10 bases fitting TRBD2. The ends lost 3 bases at V and 6 bases at J; junction bases unmatched: 14. In germline, CDR1 is KGHSH, CDR2 LQKENI. The CDR3 loop spans 17 amino acids. In DNA form, the CDR3 reads TGTGCCAGCTCACCCCTGGTGGGTAGCGGGAGGTCCCTCGAGCAGTACTTC. Its translation is CASSPLVGSGRSLEQYF.

The chain uses TRBV11-2 and TRBJ2-3; 12 bases align to TRBD2. J lost 0 bases, V lost 1 base, and 5 bases had no gene match. This CDR3 spans 18 amino acids. Germline CDR1 SGHAT, CDR2 FQNNGV. CDR3 DNA: TGTGCCAGCAGCTTAGGCCTAGCGGGGGGGTATAGCACAGATACGCAGTATTTT. The encoded protein is CASSLGLAGGYSTDTQYF. Full variable domain (remainder filled in from reference TRBV11-2 and TRBJ2-3): EAGVAQSPRYKIIEKRQSVAFWCNPISGHATLYWYQQILGQGPKLLIQFQNNGVVDDSQLPKDRFSAERLKGVDSTLKIQPAKLEDSAVYLCASSLGLAGGYSTDTQYFGPGTRLTVL.

V gene TRBV19 combines with J gene TRBJ2-3; 7 bases fit TRBD1. Germline V gene sequence: CDR1 LNHDA, CDR2 SQIVND (reference sequence). J was trimmed by 0 bases and V by 5 bases; bases with no gene match: 5. The CDR3 length is 15 residues. CDR3 nucleotide sequence: TGTGCCAGTAGTCTCCGGGACAGTAGCACAGATACGCAGTATTTT. Its protein product is CASSLRDSSTDTQYF.

This chain links TRBV19 with TRBJ1-2, with D maybe TRBD1 (5 bases). CDR3 length equals 14 residues. Germline V CDR1 and CDR2: LNHDA, SQIVND (reference sequence). V was cut by 7 bases and J by 3 bases, with 15 bases left in between. CDR3 coding DNA: TGTGCCAGTACATTCCAGGGTAGAGACTATGGCTACACCTTC. It encodes CASTFQGRDYGYTF.

This clone was observed a handful of times. Other DNA variants within this sample encode the same CDR3. This chain links TRBV7-3 with TRBJ2-7, with D perhaps given as TRBD1 or TRBD2 (6 bases each). CDR1 and CDR2 from the germline V gene are SGHTA and FQGTGA. The CDR3 contains 15 residues. Trimming left V 1 base short and J 2 bases short, with 12 bases between. This CDR3 reads CASSLMGGTAYEQYF. CDR3 DNA sequence: TGTGCCAGCAGCTTAATGGGGGGCACAGCCTACGAGCAGTACTTC.

This clone appeared a single time. This chain joins TRBV10-3 and TRBJ2-5, with 10 bases that match TRBD1. V dropped 6 bases and J dropped 9; count of bases not matched to a gene: 7. The CDR3 contains 13 residues. Germline CDR1 reads ENHRY; CDR2 reads SYGVKD. The CDR3 spells CAISEEGQGSQYF. The CDR3 DNA reads TGTGCCATCAGCGAAGAGGGACAGGGGTCCCAGTACTTC.

The chain combines TRBV7-9 with TRBJ1-5; tentatively, D is TRBD1 (5 bases). V lost 0 bases and J lost 4, with 13 bases in between. Per the germline V gene, CDR1 is SEHNR and CDR2 is FQNEAQ (reference sequence). The CDR3 has 16 amino acids. The CDR3, as DNA: TGTGCCAGCAGCTTAGCGGGGGGGGATTGGAATCAGCCCCAGCATTTT. Protein sequence: CASSLAGGDWNQPQHF.

This chain joins TRBV19 and TRBJ1-2; possible D gene TRBD1, 6 bases. Per germline, CDR1 LNHDA and CDR2 SQIVND (reference sequence). The CDR3 extends over 15 amino acids. V was trimmed by 4 bases and J by 1 base, leaving 13 bases between them. DNA for the CDR3: TGTGCCAGTAGTACCAGACAGGCGATTAACTATGGCTACACCTTC. Protein sequence: CASSTRQAINYGYTF.

V gene TRBV2 combines with J gene TRBJ2-7, with a tentative D call TRBD2 (5 bases). This CDR3 region has 14 residues. CDR1 is SNHLY and CDR2 is FYNNEI in the germline V gene. Trimming shortened V by 6 bases and J by 6 bases, and 18 bases separated the two germline ends. This CDR3 is CASSAVHGELEQYF. The CDR3 nucleotides are TGTGCCAGCAGCGCCGTACACGGGGAGCTCGAGCAGTACTTC.